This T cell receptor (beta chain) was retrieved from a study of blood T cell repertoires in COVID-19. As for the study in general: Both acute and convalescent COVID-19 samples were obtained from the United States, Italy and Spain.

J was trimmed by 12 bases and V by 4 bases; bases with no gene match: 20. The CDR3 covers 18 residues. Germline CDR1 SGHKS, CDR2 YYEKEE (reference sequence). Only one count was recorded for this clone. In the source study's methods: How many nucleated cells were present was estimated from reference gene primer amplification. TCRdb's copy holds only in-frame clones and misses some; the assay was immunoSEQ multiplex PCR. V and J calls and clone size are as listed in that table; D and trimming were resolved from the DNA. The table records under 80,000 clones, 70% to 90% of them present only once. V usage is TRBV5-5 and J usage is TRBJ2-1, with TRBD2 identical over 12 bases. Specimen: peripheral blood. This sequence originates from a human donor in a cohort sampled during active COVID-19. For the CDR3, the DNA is TGTGCCAGCAGCCGAATGGGGCTAGCGGGGGGGCGTATCCAAGGGCAGTTCTTC. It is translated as CASSRMGLAGGRIQGQFF.